Here is one TCR beta chain with its context. This record comes from a study of cytomegalovirus exposure and HLA in healthy donors. The PCR had 60 Vbeta and 13 Jbeta primers. Assay: immunoSEQ multiplex PCR; the TCRdb copy retains only in-frame clones and omits some. This table holds about 120,000 clones, around 86% found once. This clonotype originated in a woman in her thirties or forties in good health and CMV-seronegative. Sequencing input: PBMCs.

The CDR3 sequence is CASSWRTGTDTQYF. The CDR3 nucleotides read TGTGCCAGCAGTTGGAGGACAGGCACAGATACGCAGTATTTT. The V gene is TRBV7-2, the J gene TRBJ2-3, with D perhaps matching TRBD1 (6 bases). The length of the CDR3 is 14 residues. Trimming removed 6 bases at V and 1 base at J, with 11 bases between. Germline V gene sequence: CDR1 SGHTA, CDR2 FQGNSA.